This T cell receptor (beta chain) originates from a study of CD8+CD57+ T cells in acquired aplastic anemia (dated by TCRdb to the late 2010s). Turning to the overall study: A mean of about 3.2 ug of DNA, ranging from about 0.2 to 27.4 ug, was extracted from sorted CD4+ and CD8+ cells. CD8+CD57+ expansion was defined as frequency above the mean frequency observed in healthy subjects. Overall results and qualifications from the work: About 30 CD8+ CDR3 sequences were found in both patients and controls but appeared to be highly expressed in patients and within the immunodominant clones of the patients. Patients and healthy controls showed no significant difference in CD8+ Simpson's diversity (P=0.060).

The patients picked for sequencing were ones in whom flow cytometry had shown an expansion of CD8+CD57+ cells. All patients had severe acquired aplastic anemia diagnosed by International Study of Aplastic Anemia and Agranulocytosis and Camitta criteria. No patient had received any therapy when blood was sampled. TCR repertoires of sorted CD4+ and CD8+ blood T cells from severe aplastic anemia patients and healthy subjects were deep-sequenced in the study. Patients were enrolled in the USA under clinicaltrials.gov protocols 00001620, 01623167, 00001397, 00071045, 00081523 and 00961064. Ficoll-Paque density gradient centrifugation was used to isolate peripheral blood mononuclear cells. CD4+ and CD8+ T cells were sorted by FACS or magnetic beads before DNA extraction. As for this clonotype: It has no known antigen specificity. No base quality values were provided; no much bigger clone lies one nucleotide off.

TCR beta VDJ combination and CDR3 sequence profiling used genomic DNA as the template. An Illumina HiSeq 2000 was used for TCR repertoire sequencing. As for the authors' bioinformatics: Repertoire assessment relied on Simpson's diversity index, CDR3 size and DJ length profiles, and TRBV/TRBJ rearrangement plots. Whichever DNA sequence was most abundant in the deep sequencing data was defined as the immunodominant clone. CDR3 amino acid sequences were checked for sharing across subjects and were also compared against the VDJdb database and published repertoires. TCRdb handled the public reads itself, with Q25 trimming in fastp and clone calling in MiXCR, and kept productive beta chains. When rows share a CDR3 protein, they turn into one entry using the most common DNA and genes. It is TCRdb's table, rather than the study itself, that gives the V and J calls and clone size. The sample has more than 150,000 distinct CDR3 sequences on record, about half of them singletons. The top ten clonotypes cover 3% to 4% of the sample.

Its CDR3 holds 16 amino acids, cysteine through phenylalanine. Just CDR3 DNA is preserved here, 48 bases in frame from base 1. Clipping removes 4 bases from V and 7 bases from J, with 11 as the unmatched junction base count. Recombination connected TRBV12-3 or TRBV12-4 to TRBJ1-4, with 8 bases aligning to TRBD1. The origin of this receptor is a human donor with aplastic anemia. The sample was sorted CD4+, CD8+, or CD8+CD57+ T cells (not recorded which) from PBMCs. The base sequence is TGTGCCAGCAGTTGGGACAGGAGGGCGATAGTTGAAAAACTGTTTTTT. Protein translation: CASSWDRRAIVEKLFF.